What follows are 4 T cell receptor beta chains derived from one specimen sequenced in a study of blood T cells in healthy people across ages. Then a second PCR, running roughly 7 to 11 cycles, was carried out with a sample-barcoded 5' primer and a J-beta primer mix. TCRdb used MiXCR to reprocess the 5' RACE reads, holding one entry per CDR3 protein. Of 550,000 to 700,000 distinct CDR3 sequences in the sample, 25% to 30% were seen once. The sequenced material came from blood. These receptor sequences come from a woman in her sixties or seventies in good health.

This clonotype was counted only a few times. The chain joins TRBV6-2 or TRBV6-3 to TRBJ1-2, with D hard to call. Germline V gene lookup returns CDR1 MNHEY and CDR2 SVGEGT. The length of the CDR3 is 16 residues. The V gene lost 0 bases and the J gene lost 6 bases, with 17 bases spanning the gap. The CDR3 region has the DNA TGTGCCAGCAGTTACTCAAACCCCGGAGGACGTAATGGCTACACCTTC. This encodes CASSYSNPGGRNGYTF.

This chain joins TRBV6-2 or TRBV6-3 and TRBJ1-2, with 9 bases lining up with TRBD1. V gave up 8 bases and J gave up 8 bases; unmatched junction bases: 15. The CDR3 length is 15 residues. Germline CDR1 reads MNHEY; CDR2 reads SVGEGT. CDR3 protein: CASGEGQGRTGGYTF. In nucleotides, the CDR3 is TGTGCCAGCGGGGAGGGACAGGGACGGACGGGAGGCTACACCTTC.

The chain couples TRBV20-1 to TRBJ2-3; D uncertain. CDR1 DFQATT and CDR2 SNEGSKA come from the germline V gene (reference sequence). The CDR3 contains 12 residues. Trimming removed 6 bases at V and 5 bases at J, with 12 bases between. The chain's CDR3 is CSARIPGDTQYF. Here the CDR3 DNA reads TGCAGTGCCCGAATCCCAGGAGATACGCAGTATTTT.

Many counts were recorded for this clonotype. The V and J genes are TRBV5-1 and TRBJ1-1; D not resolved. CDR3 length: 14 residues. Trimming pared 0 bases from V and 0 bases from J, leaving 6 bases between. Germline lookup yields CDR1 SGHRS and CDR2 YFSETQ. The CDR3 nucleotides are TGCGCCAGCAGCTTGGGGTCCTTGAACACTGAAGCTTTCTTT. Protein sequence: CASSLGSLNTEAFF.